The 24 T cell receptor beta chains given below trace back to one sample, sequenced in a study of T-cell memory formation after mild COVID-19. TCRdb re-called the 5' RACE reads with MiXCR, one entry per CDR3 protein. The sample consists of 550,000 to 700,000 distinct CDR3 sequences, roughly 17% of them appearing once. Material for sequencing was PBMCs or a T cell subset sorted from them (not recorded which). These receptors were taken from an adult woman who had mild COVID-19 (a few samples of this study predate the infection). Cell type and time point are not known.

This clonotype was found a few times. This chain links TRBV5-1 with TRBJ1-5, with a possible D match to TRBD1 (5 bases). CDR3 length: 20 amino acids. V gave up 0 bases and J gave up 4 bases, with 26 bases separating them. CDR1 and CDR2 from the germline V gene are SGHRS and YFSETQ. In nucleotides, the CDR3 is TGCGCCAGCAGCTTGGCCGGCCTCGCAGGGTCTTTGTGGACAAATCAGCCCCAGCATTTT. As protein: CASSLAGLAGSLWTNQPQHF.

This clonotype has just a few counts. V and J are TRBV6-2 or TRBV6-3 and TRBJ1-1; D not certain. There are 17 residues in the CDR3. CDR1 MNHEY and CDR2 SVGEGT come from the germline V gene. With 2 bases removed from V and 0 bases from J, the gap between germline ends came to 16 bases. The CDR3 coding sequence is TGTGCCAGCAGTTACCGACGGCACCTAGCCTTGAACACTGAAGCTTTCTTT. This gives the protein CASSYRRHLALNTEAFF.

V gene TRBV4-2 combines with J gene TRBJ2-5, with 10 bases identical to TRBD2. Germline assignment: CDR1 LGHNA and CDR2 YNFKEQ. J was trimmed by 7 bases and V by 0 bases; bases with no gene match: 5. The CDR3 runs 15 residues. The CDR3 reads CASSQEASGSGTQYF. CDR3 coding DNA: TGTGCCAGCAGCCAAGAAGCTAGCGGGAGCGGGACCCAGTACTTC.

This clonotype has more than one count but fewer than ten. The rearrangement links TRBV7-8 to TRBJ1-4, with D tentatively TRBD1 (6 bases). There are 16 residues in the CDR3. Germline V gene sequence: CDR1 SGHVS, CDR2 FQNEAQ. V was trimmed by 4 bases and J by 3 bases, leaving 15 bases between them. This CDR3 reads CASSSRAGDPNEKLFF. The CDR3 bases are TGTGCCAGCAGCTCAAGGGCAGGGGACCCTAATGAAAAACTGTTTTTT. Full variable domain (remainder filled in from reference TRBV7-8 and TRBJ1-4): GAGVSQSPRYKVAKRGQDVALRCDPISGHVSLFWYQQALGQGPEFLTYFQNEAQLDKSGLPSDRFFAERPEGSVSTLKIQRTQQEDSAVYLCASSSRAGDPNEKLFFGSGTQLSVL.

The chain is built from TRBV6-6 and TRBJ2-7; D might be TRBD1 (6 bases). Germline-derived CDR1 and CDR2 are MNHNY and SVGAGI (reference sequence). CDR3 length: 11 amino acids. V lost 7 bases, J lost 7 bases, and 11 bases lay in between. The DNA of the CDR3 is TGTGCCAGCATGACTACAGGGGAGCAGTACTTC. Translated: CASMTTGEQYF.

The chain links TRBV29-1 to TRBJ2-1, with D unclear. Germline CDR1 reads SQVTM; CDR2 reads ANQGSEA. The CDR3 has 12 amino acids. The germline V and J ends were trimmed by 3 bases and 5 bases, with 8 bases remaining between them. CDR3 amino acids: CSVEYSHNEQFF. The CDR3 DNA follows: TGCAGCGTTGAGTACTCGCACAATGAGCAGTTCTTC.

This clonotype showed up just a few times. The CDR3 is CASKKGWLWREKLFF. The CDR3 DNA reads as TGTGCCAGCAAGAAAGGTTGGCTATGGCGAGAAAAACTGTTTTTT. The chain has TRBV2 and TRBJ1-4, with D unresolved. The CDR3 spans 15 residues. The germline V and J ends were trimmed by 7 bases and 8 bases, with 20 bases remaining between them. Germline V lookup: CDR1 SNHLY, CDR2 FYNNEI.

A single count supports this clonotype. V gene TRBV7-2 combines with J gene TRBJ2-1; D may correspond to TRBD1 or TRBD2 (5 bases each). This CDR3 contains 17 residues. V lost 5 bases and J lost 6, with 23 bases in between. In germline, CDR1 is SGHTA, CDR2 FQGNSA. CDR3 nucleotides: TGTGCCAGCAGCGATAACGGGGCCACGCGGACCCTCAATGAGCAGTTCTTC. Its protein is CASSDNGATRTLNEQFF. The full variable domain, in which reference TRBV7-2 and TRBJ2-1 provide the parts outside the CDR3, is GAGVSQSPSNKVTEKGKDVELRCDPISGHTALYWYRQSLGQGLEFLIYFQGNSAPDKSGLPSDRFSAERTGGSVSTLTIQRTQQEDSAVYLCASSDNGATRTLNEQFFGPGTRLTVL.

This clonotype was seen only a few times. The chain employs TRBV29-1 and TRBJ2-3; maybe TRBD1 (6 bases). CDR1 and CDR2 (germline): SQVTM, ANQGSEA. Trimming shortened V by 7 bases and J by 2 bases, and 16 bases separated the two germline ends. The CDR3 has 14 amino acids. The CDR3 sequence is CSAKGHENTDTQYF. CDR3 sequence (DNA): TGCAGCGCCAAGGGACATGAGAACACAGATACGCAGTATTTT.

The table lists this clonotype with a few counts. This sequence joins TRBV4-3 and TRBJ2-7, with 7 bases identical to TRBD2. Germline CDR1 LGHNA, CDR2 YSLEER. Trimming at V came to 1 base and at J to 1 base, leaving 7 bases not matched to a gene. The CDR3 runs to 16 residues. This CDR3 is CASSQGRGRTSYEQYF. The CDR3 DNA follows: TGCGCCAGCAGCCAAGGCCGCGGGAGAACGTCCTACGAGCAGTACTTC.

CDR3 DNA sequence: TGTGCCAGCAGTTCCCTCCCCGGGACTCACTCCTACGAGCAGTACTTC. This translates into CASSSLPGTHSYEQYF. This chain uses TRBV12-3 or TRBV12-4 with TRBJ2-7, with D tentatively TRBD2 (6 bases). The CDR3 loop spans 16 amino acids. Trimming left V 4 bases short and J 0 bases short, with 16 bases between.

There are a few counts of this clonotype. CDR3 bases: TGCAGTGCTAGGTCCGGGACTAAGTGGGCTGGTGAGCAGTTCTTC. This sequence encodes CSARSGTKWAGEQFF. The chain joins TRBV20-1 to TRBJ2-1, with 7 positions matching TRBD2. The CDR3 length is 15 residues. Losses at the gene ends were 3 bases for V and 9 bases for J; bases not matched to a gene: 14. Germline CDR1 reads DFQATT; CDR2 reads SNEGSKA (reference sequence).

The chain links TRBV7-2 to TRBJ2-5, with D perhaps TRBD2 (5 bases). V lost 5 bases to trimming and J lost 7 bases, with 14 bases between them. Germline CDR1 reads SGHTA; CDR2 reads FQGNSA. This CDR3 contains 13 residues. CDR3 in amino acids: CASSAGPTGTQYF. Here the CDR3 DNA reads TGTGCCAGCAGCGCGGGTCCAACGGGGACCCAGTACTTC.

The chain uses TRBV30 and TRBJ2-7; D tentatively fits TRBD1 or TRBD2 (5 bases each). Germline assignment: CDR1 GTSNPN and CDR2 SVGIG (reference sequence). V lost 8 bases and J lost 7, with 27 bases in between. This CDR3 is 15 amino acids long. CDR3 in amino acids: CAGTHRGEPPREQYF. As DNA, the CDR3 is TGTGCCGGGACCCACCGGGGCGAGCCACCGCGGGAGCAGTACTTC.

V is TRBV10-3 and J is TRBJ1-1, with D maybe TRBD1 (6 bases). The germline CDR1 and CDR2 sequences are ENHRY and SYGVKD. Trimming took off 6 bases at V and 1 base at J, with 12 bases between the two ends. The CDR3 totals 14 residues. CDR3 sequence (DNA): TGTGCCATCAGCAGACAGGCCGGGAACACTGAAGCTTTCTTT. Amino acids: CAISRQAGNTEAFF.

The chain is built from TRBV3-1 and TRBJ1-1, with D possibly being TRBD1 (5 bases). With 1 base removed from V and 10 bases from J, the gap between germline ends came to 13 bases. The length of the CDR3 is 13 residues. Germline V gene data show CDR1 as LGHDT and CDR2 as YNNKEL (reference sequence). The CDR3, as DNA: TGTGCCAGCAGCCAAGCTGGTTTTCAGGGAGCTTTCTTT. Amino acids: CASSQAGFQGAFF. Based on the CDR3 plus reference TRBV3-1 and TRBJ1-1, the full variable domain is DTAVSQTPKYLVTQMGNDKSIKCEQNLGHDTMYWYKQDSKKFLKIMFSYNNKELIINETVPNRFSPKSPDKAHLNLHINSLELGDSAVYFCASSQAGFQGAFFGQGTRLTVV.

Only a few counts were recorded for this clonotype. The rearrangement links TRBV12-3 or TRBV12-4 to TRBJ2-3, with D possibly being TRBD1 or TRBD2 (5 bases each). This CDR3 contains 16 residues. With 2 bases removed from V and 1 base from J, the gap between germline ends came to 13 bases. This CDR3 reads CASSLSGHPRTDTQYF. The CDR3 DNA is TGTGCCAGCAGTTTATCGGGGCACCCACGCACAGATACGCAGTATTTT.

This clonotype was seen a few times. The chain joins TRBV25-1 to TRBJ2-3; TRBD1 agrees at 7 bases. After removal of 3 bases from V and 3 bases from J, the junction contained 6 bases not matched to a gene. The CDR3 is made up of 15 amino acids. CDR1 and CDR2 from the germline V gene are MGHDK and SYGVNS. Written as DNA, the CDR3 is TGTGCCAGCAGTGACAACAGGGGTTGGACAGATACGCAGTATTTT. Its translation is CASSDNRGWTDTQYF.

The genes are TRBV7-9 and TRBJ1-3; 7 bases align to TRBD1. Looked up from germline, CDR1 is SEHNR and CDR2 is FQNEAQ (reference sequence). The trim removed 11 bases at V and 0 bases at J, leaving 7 bases unmatched. The length of the CDR3 is 14 residues. The CDR3 nucleotides read TGTGCCGGTAGGACAGGCTCCTCTGGAAACACCATATATTTT. This codes for CAGRTGSSGNTIYF.

The CDR3 sequence is CASSQDQGTSTDTQYF. CDR3 nucleotides: TGCGCCAGCAGCCAAGATCAGGGTACTAGCACAGATACGCAGTATTTT. This chain joins TRBV4-1 and TRBJ2-3; possible D gene TRBD1, 5 bases. The CDR3 consists of 16 residues. The V gene's germline CDR1 is MGHRA and CDR2 YSYEKL. Trimming cost V 0 bases and J 0 bases, with 10 bases left between them.

The J gene is TRBJ2-3, the V gene TRBV6-6; the match to TRBD1 covers 10 bases. V lost 4 bases to trimming and J lost 2 bases; unmatched junction nucleotides: 6. The CDR3 is 16 residues long. The germline V gene has CDR1 MNHNY and CDR2 SVGAGI (reference sequence). This chain's CDR3 is CASSFRTGGFTDTQYF. CDR3 sequence (DNA): TGTGCCAGCAGTTTTCGGACAGGGGGGTTCACAGATACGCAGTATTTT.

This clonotype has a count of ten or more. V gene TRBV6-5 combines with J gene TRBJ2-1; 8 bases fit TRBD2. Germline V gene lookup returns CDR1 MNHEY and CDR2 SVGAGI. Losses at the gene ends were 5 bases for V and 3 bases for J; bases not matched to a gene: 6. The CDR3 runs to 15 residues. CDR3 in amino acids: CASSGTSTFYNEQFF. The CDR3 nucleotides read TGTGCCAGCAGTGGGACTAGTACCTTCTACAATGAGCAGTTCTTC.

The V and J genes are TRBV5-4 and TRBJ2-5; a weak D match, TRBD1 (6 bases). The CDR3 has 14 amino acids. Trimming took off 3 bases at V and 3 bases at J, with 12 bases between the two ends. Germline V CDR1 and CDR2: SGHNT, YYREEE (reference sequence). The chain's CDR3 is CASSYGTQEETQYF. In DNA, the CDR3 is TGTGCCAGCAGCTACGGGACACAGGAAGAGACCCAGTACTTC. The entire variable domain, with the rest obtained from reference TRBV5-4 and TRBJ2-5, is as follows: ETGVTQSPTHLIKTRGQQVTLRCSSQSGHNTVSWYQQALGQGPQFIFQYYREEENGRGNFPPRFSGLQFPNYSSELNVNALELDDSALYLCASSYGTQEETQYFGPGTRLLVL.

The rearrangement links TRBV6-5 to TRBJ1-6; TRBD1 matches 7 bases. This CDR3 is built from 16 residues. Germline CDR1 reads MNHEY; CDR2 reads SVGAGI. V shed 4 bases and J 5 bases; nucleotides not matched to a gene: 8. The CDR3 spells CASSSNRGPNNSPLHF. DNA of the CDR3: TGTGCCAGCAGTTCGAACAGGGGCCCTAATAATTCACCCCTCCACTTT.